These 21 T cell receptor beta chains were sequenced from one sample in a study of shared clonotypes between healthy human individuals. Profiling relied on immunoSEQ multiplex PCR, and the TCRdb table lists in-frame clones only, not all of them. Among about 700,000 clones listed, 74% were seen once. The sequenced sample consisted of memory CD4+ T cells sorted from blood. The subset denotes: CD45RA-negative fraction. These receptors came from a young woman in good health.

The V gene is TRBV5-1, the J gene TRBJ2-5; no definite D call. Trimming removed 4 bases from V and 7 bases from J, with 8 bases in between. Per germline, CDR1 SGHRS and CDR2 YFSETQ. The CDR3 has 11 residues. CDR3 sequence: CASSPPRTQYF. Here the CDR3 DNA reads TGCGCCAGCAGCCCTCCGCGGACCCAGTACTTC.

The chain recombines TRBV4-1 with TRBJ1-4, with 7 positions matching TRBD1. Germline loops: CDR1 MGHRA, CDR2 YSYEKL. The J segment lost 5 bases and the V segment lost 1 base, leaving 4 bases of the junction unmatched. The CDR3 length is 15 residues. The CDR3 sequence is CASSQGQGVNEKLFF. The CDR3 coding sequence is TGCGCCAGCAGCCAAGGTCAGGGGGTGAATGAAAAACTGTTTTTT.

CDR3 region: CASSQESQNYNEQFF. CDR3 coding DNA: TGTGCCAGCAGCCAAGAATCCCAGAATTACAATGAGCAGTTCTTC. The gene calls are TRBV4-2 and TRBJ2-1; D is ambiguous. The CDR3 covers 15 residues. The ends were cut back, 0 bases at V and 4 bases at J, with 10 bases in the middle. Germline V gene data show CDR1 as LGHNA and CDR2 as YNFKEQ.

This clone was counted between two and nine times. This chain joins TRBV19 and TRBJ1-1; no clear D. Germline V lookup: CDR1 LNHDA, CDR2 SQIVND (reference sequence). The CDR3 loop spans 13 amino acids. Between the trimmed V and J ends, which lost 5 bases and 1 base, there was a span of 8 bases. CDR3 DNA sequence: TGTGCCAGTAGTCCGCGGTGGAACACTGAAGCTTTCTTT. Amino acid sequence: CASSPRWNTEAFF.

This clone was seen more than once but under ten times. The CDR3 spells CASSSIAGQETQYF. The CDR3 coding sequence is TGCGCCAGCAGCTCTATAGCGGGTCAAGAGACCCAGTACTTC. The rearrangement links TRBV5-1 to TRBJ2-5; 7 bases map to TRBD2. With 3 bases clipped from V and 2 bases from J, the junction kept 4 bases outside the gene matches. Germline V gene lookup returns CDR1 SGHRS and CDR2 YFSETQ. CDR3 length: 14 residues. The variable domain in full, completed from reference TRBV5-1 and TRBJ2-5, reads KAGVTQTPRYLIKTRGQQVTLSCSPISGHRSVSWYQQTPGQGLQFLFEYFSETQRNKGNFPGRFSGRQFSNSRSEMNVSTLELGDSALYLCASSSIAGQETQYFGPGTRLLVL.

V and J are TRBV10-2 and TRBJ2-2; D is possibly TRBD1 (5 bases). Deletions cut 3 bases from V and 8 bases from J, with 7 bases between. The CDR3 length is 12 residues. Germline-derived CDR1 and CDR2 are WSHSY and SAAADI. The CDR3 coding sequence is TGCGCCAGCAGTGAACACAGGGGGGAGCTGTTTTTT. Its translation is CASSEHRGELFF.

The V and J genes are TRBV27 and TRBJ1-5; TRBD1 might be the D (5 bases). There are 14 residues in the CDR3. The germline gives CDR1 MNHEY, CDR2 SMNVEV (reference sequence). The V end lost 3 bases, the J end lost 5 bases, and 11 bases lay between the germline ends. The CDR3 DNA is TGTGCCAGCAGTTTCAAGGGGAGCGATCAGCCCCAGCATTTT. Its translation: CASSFKGSDQPQHF.

Ten or more counts support this clone. This chain uses TRBV25-1 with TRBJ2-7, with D perhaps matching TRBD1 or TRBD2 (5 bases each). V lost 6 bases to trimming and J lost 4 bases, with 13 bases between them. The CDR3 is made up of 13 amino acids. In germline, CDR1 is MGHDK, CDR2 SYGVNS. This CDR3 is CASRAGTGYEQYF. The CDR3 DNA follows: TGTGCCAGCAGAGCCGGGACGGGGTACGAGCAGTACTTC.

The gene calls are TRBV4-1 and TRBJ1-4; TRBD1 might be the D (5 bases). V lost 0 bases to trimming and J lost 0 bases, with 17 bases between them. Germline lookup yields CDR1 MGHRA and CDR2 YSYEKL. This CDR3 region has 19 residues. The CDR3 nucleotides are TGCGCCAGCAGCCAAGATCGGGGGTGGCAAACTGCAACTAATGAAAAACTGTTTTTT. Its translation is CASSQDRGWQTATNEKLFF.

This clone was observed a handful of times. The chain has TRBV4-1 and TRBJ1-1; D is possibly TRBD1 (6 bases). This CDR3 contains 14 residues. The V end was cut by 0 bases, the J end by 5 bases, with 10 bases between. Looked up from germline, CDR1 is MGHRA and CDR2 is YSYEKL. This chain's CDR3 is CASSQDSGVTEAFF. CDR3 nucleotide sequence: TGCGCCAGCAGCCAAGACTCAGGGGTGACTGAAGCTTTCTTT.

As concerns this clone: One base away lies a much larger clone, so this may be a sequencing read error. The sample has other DNA sequences that encode this CDR3 too. CDR3 nucleotide sequence: TGTGCCAGCAGCTTAAGCACAGATACGCAGTATTTT. Encoded protein: CASSLSTDTQYF. The V gene is TRBV5-6, the J gene TRBJ2-3, with D hard to call. CDR1 SGHDT and CDR2 YYEEEE come from the germline V gene. Trimming pared 2 bases from V and 0 bases from J, leaving 1 base between. The CDR3 extends over 12 amino acids.

The V gene is TRBV29-1, the J gene TRBJ1-2; D gene uncertain. This CDR3 has 12 residues. The germline V gene encodes CDR1 SQVTM and CDR2 ANQGSEA. V was clipped by 3 bases and J by 8 bases, with 13 bases between them. The CDR3 loop is CSVDPYKQGYTF. The CDR3 DNA is TGCAGCGTTGATCCATACAAGCAAGGCTACACCTTC.

In its sample, this clone was seen once. The genes are TRBV7-9 and TRBJ2-1, with D unresolved. V lost 0 bases and J 6 bases, leaving 21 bases between the germline ends. The germline V gene encodes CDR1 SEHNR and CDR2 FQNEAQ (reference sequence). CDR3 length equals 18 residues. CDR3 amino acids: CASSLASGNLGMFNEQFF. The DNA for the CDR3 is TGTGCCAGCAGCTTAGCTTCCGGAAATCTTGGTATGTTCAATGAGCAGTTCTTC.

The DNA for the CDR3 is TGTGCCAGCAGCTCGGTTGGACTAGCGGGCAGGGAGCAGTTCTTC. It encodes CASSSVGLAGREQFF. The chain recombines TRBV7-8 with TRBJ2-1; 11 bases are shared with TRBD2. Trimming took 4 bases from V and 10 from J; bases not matched to a gene: 9. Per the germline V gene, CDR1 is SGHVS and CDR2 is FQNEAQ. This CDR3 contains 15 residues.

The chain couples TRBV10-3 to TRBJ2-7; the D gene is possibly TRBD1 (6 bases). Deletions cut 10 bases from V and 2 bases from J, with 15 bases between. The CDR3 has 13 amino acids. CDR1 and CDR2 (germline): ENHRY, SYGVKD. Here the CDR3 DNA reads TGTGCCAGTTCCGGGACACCTACCTACGAGCAGTACTTC. Translating gives CASSGTPTYEQYF.

This sequence joins TRBV28 and TRBJ1-2; 12 bases fit TRBD1. The length of the CDR3 is 16 residues. Germline assignment: CDR1 MDHEN and CDR2 SYDVKM. V shed 4 bases, J shed 4 bases, and the junction held 7 bases outside the gene matches. CDR3 sequence (DNA): TGTGCCAGCAGTTCGAACCCGGGACAGGGGGCCTATGGCTACACCTTC. It codes for CASSSNPGQGAYGYTF.

The chain combines TRBV28 with TRBJ2-7; D ambiguous. Germline V lookup: CDR1 MDHEN, CDR2 SYDVKM. The length of the CDR3 is 10 residues. Trimming pared 7 bases from V and 6 bases from J, leaving 7 bases between. The CDR3 is CASTQSEQYF. The DNA for the CDR3 is TGTGCCAGCACCCAATCCGAGCAGTACTTC.

In its sample, this clone was seen once. This chain uses TRBV19 with TRBJ2-5, with no clear D. Germline CDR1 is LNHDA and CDR2 is SQIVND (reference sequence). The CDR3 runs 12 residues. Trimming took off 5 bases at V and 1 base at J, with 5 bases between the two ends. CDR3 sequence: CASSSAQETQYF. The CDR3 nucleotides are TGTGCCAGTAGTTCCGCCCAAGAGACCCAGTACTTC.

The chain combines TRBV20-1 with TRBJ2-1; D gene ambiguous. Germline V CDR1 and CDR2: DFQATT, SNEGSKA (reference sequence). This CDR3 comprises 11 residues. V lost 7 bases and J 6 bases, leaving 10 bases between the germline ends. CDR3 bases: TGCAGTGGGGCTCTGGTCAATGAGCAGTTCTTC. Amino acid sequence: CSGALVNEQFF.

This chain links TRBV10-3 with TRBJ2-3; TRBD2 matches 8 bases. J lost 4 bases, V lost 10 bases, and 7 bases had no gene match. CDR1 and CDR2 (germline): ENHRY, SYGVKD. This CDR3 region has 13 residues. The CDR3 DNA reads as TGTGCCACCGCTGCGGGGGGCCCAGATACGCAGTATTTT. Its protein is CATAAGGPDTQYF.

The V and J genes are TRBV7-9 and TRBJ1-1, with D maybe TRBD1 (5 bases). Germline V gene data show CDR1 as SEHNR and CDR2 as FQNEAQ (reference sequence). The CDR3 runs 13 residues. The V end was cut by 7 bases, the J end by 5 bases, with 14 bases between. The CDR3 region is CASNFGGGTEAFF. CDR3 DNA: TGTGCCAGCAACTTCGGGGGAGGTACTGAAGCTTTCTTT.